These 26 T cell receptor beta chains were sequenced from one sample in a study of patients and donors after allogeneic stem cell transplantation. TCRdb re-called the RT-PCR reads with MiXCR, one entry per CDR3 protein. This sample has about 16,000 distinct CDR3 sequences, with under 35% found just once. Specimen: blood, either unsorted or a sorted T cell fraction (not recorded which). The receptors come from a human donor who was either an allogeneic HSCT recipient or a stem cell or donor lymphocyte infusion donor (not recorded which). It is not recorded whose cells these are; they may come from a transplant donor.

This chain links TRBV29-1 with TRBJ2-7; the D call may be TRBD1 or TRBD2 (5 bases each). Trimming shortened V by 6 bases and J by 4 bases, and 13 bases separated the two germline ends. The CDR3 is made up of 12 amino acids. CDR1 is SQVTM, CDR2 ANQGSEA, per germline. CDR3 protein: CSVLGAYYEQYF. DNA for the CDR3: TGCAGCGTCCTCGGGGCTTATTACGAGCAGTACTTC.

In its sample, this clonotype is medium-sized. The V gene is TRBV7-9, the J gene TRBJ1-5; D is unclear. Germline V CDR1 and CDR2: SEHNR, FQNEAQ (reference sequence). Deletions cut 5 bases from V and 7 bases from J, with 12 bases between. This CDR3 comprises 13 residues. CDR3 loop: CASSPGPAQPQHF. The CDR3 DNA reads as TGTGCCAGCAGCCCCGGGCCCGCGCAGCCCCAGCATTTT.

This rearrangement joins TRBV15 to TRBJ2-1; 8 bases align to TRBD2. Germline loops: CDR1 LNHNV, CDR2 YYDKDF (reference sequence). The V segment lost 6 bases and the J segment 7 bases; nucleotides outside the gene matches: 5. CDR3 length: 13 amino acids. In DNA form, the CDR3 reads TGTGCCACCAGGCGCGGGGGGCAGAATGAGCAGTTCTTC. Encoded protein: CATRRGGQNEQFF.

The chain uses TRBV7-9 and TRBJ1-4, with 10 bases lining up with TRBD1. The CDR3 runs to 14 residues. The junction had 4 bases not matched to a gene; V was cut back by 4 bases and J by 8 bases. Germline CDR1 SEHNR, CDR2 FQNEAQ (reference sequence). CDR3 region: CASSSGQGREKLFF. The CDR3 DNA sequence: TGTGCCAGCAGCTCGGGACAGGGGAGGGAAAAACTGTTTTTT.

As concerns this clonotype: Sequence at one end of the junction differs from germline and may be a read error. J is TRBJ1-1 and V is TRBV6-2 or TRBV6-3; tentative D call: TRBD1 (5 bases). This CDR3 is built from 14 residues. The germline V gene has CDR1 MNHEY and CDR2 SVGEGT. The CDR3 nucleotides read TGTGCAAGCAGCCCCCTCCAGGGGAACACTGAAGCTTTCTTT. Translating it yields CASSPLQGNTEAFF.

This clonotype came up once. The gene calls are TRBV3-1 and TRBJ1-2, with no clear D. The CDR3 has 14 amino acids. The V gene's germline CDR1 is LGHDT and CDR2 YNNKEL (reference sequence). V gave up 3 bases and J gave up 5 bases, with 13 bases separating them. The CDR3 DNA follows: TGTGCCAGCAGCCAGGAGATTGTATCATATGGCTACACCTTC. Its translation: CASSQEIVSYGYTF.

V is TRBV20-1 and J is TRBJ2-7, with TRBD2 as a possible D gene (5 bases). The CDR3 loop spans 11 amino acids. V shed 3 bases and J shed 4 bases, with 7 bases lying between them. Germline lookup yields CDR1 DFQATT and CDR2 SNEGSKA (reference sequence). CDR3 amino acids: CSASGVYEQYF. The CDR3 DNA is TGCAGTGCTAGCGGGGTTTACGAGCAGTACTTC.

This chain joins TRBV29-1 and TRBJ2-3; D gene ambiguous. Deletions cut 1 base from V and 0 bases from J, with 20 bases between. CDR3 length: 18 amino acids. The germline gives CDR1 SQVTM, CDR2 ANQGSEA. The DNA of the CDR3 is TGCAGCGTTGAAGGCCCGAGATTATCAACCACTAGCACAGATACGCAGTATTTT. Its protein product is CSVEGPRLSTTSTDTQYF.

On this clonotype: This clone may be a read error of a much larger clone one base away. The chain employs TRBV3-1 and TRBJ1-1; D call uncertain. The CDR3 spans 17 residues. Per germline, CDR1 LGHDT and CDR2 YNNKEL (reference sequence). The CDR3 region is CARSQDWDSGKNTEAFF. The CDR3 nucleotides are TGTGCCAGAAGCCAAGATTGGGATAGCGGGAAGAACACTGAAGCTTTCTTT.

The J gene is TRBJ1-1, the V gene TRBV4-2, with D hard to call. The CDR3 has 11 residues. V was trimmed by 1 base and J by 10 bases, leaving 7 bases between them. CDR1 LGHNA and CDR2 YNFKEQ come from the germline V gene. Written as DNA, the CDR3 is TGTGCCAGCAGCCAAGCTCCGGTAGCTTTCTTT. This encodes CASSQAPVAFF.

The V gene is TRBV15, the J gene TRBJ2-7; the D is unclear. Germline assignment: CDR1 LNHNV and CDR2 YYDKDF (reference sequence). This CDR3 has 14 residues. The ends were cut back, 3 bases at V and 1 base at J, with 10 bases in the middle. The CDR3 sequence: CATSRGSISYEQYF. The CDR3 DNA is TGTGCCACCAGCAGGGGCAGTATTTCCTACGAGCAGTACTTC.

CDR3 residues: CASSLGPTKTEAFF. The CDR3 coding sequence is TGTGCCAGCAGCCTCGGACCTACAAAGACTGAAGCTTTCTTT. V is TRBV3-1 and J is TRBJ1-1; no definite D call. CDR1 and CDR2 (germline): LGHDT, YNNKEL (reference sequence). The CDR3 runs to 14 residues. Trimming stripped 4 bases from V and 5 bases from J, with 14 bases between.

The V gene is TRBV3-1, the J gene TRBJ2-3, with unresolved D. The V end lost 5 bases, the J end lost 4 bases, and 10 bases lay between the germline ends. The CDR3 is 13 residues long. Germline V gives CDR1 LGHDT, CDR2 YNNKEL (reference sequence). In DNA form, the CDR3 reads TGTGCCAGCAGCTACGACTGGGCAGATACGCAGTATTTT. This encodes CASSYDWADTQYF.

The rearrangement uses TRBV5-1 and TRBJ1-2; D is uncertain. CDR1 and CDR2 (germline): SGHRS, YFSETQ. V was cut by 7 bases and J by 7 bases, with 11 bases left in between. The CDR3 covers 11 residues. For the CDR3, the DNA is TGCGCCAGCCGGGAGGCGGGTGGCTACACCTTC. It translates to CASREAGGYTF.

This clonotype was counted between two and nine times. V and J are TRBV20-1 and TRBJ1-4, with a tentative D call TRBD1 (6 bases). The CDR3 contains 14 residues. The germline CDR1 and CDR2 sequences are DFQATT and SNEGSKA (reference sequence). V lost 5 bases, J lost 7 bases, and 17 bases lay in between. CDR3 region: CSALRVQGSEKLFF. The DNA for the CDR3 is TGCAGTGCTCTAAGGGTACAGGGATCTGAAAAACTGTTTTTT.

This clonotype was seen ten or more times. The V and J genes are TRBV6-1 and TRBJ1-4, with a tentative D call TRBD1 (5 bases). The CDR3 has 15 amino acids. The V and J ends lost 0 bases and 8 bases respectively, with 13 bases between them. The germline V gene has CDR1 MNHNS and CDR2 SASEGT. Written as DNA, the CDR3 is TGTGCCAGCAGTGAAGCACAGGCAAGGAGCGAAAAACTGTTTTTT. It is translated as CASSEAQARSEKLFF.

This clonotype has only one observation. V gene TRBV12-3 or TRBV12-4 combines with J gene TRBJ1-1; a possible D gene is TRBD1 (5 bases). The CDR3 is 15 amino acids. V was cut by 5 bases and J by 8 bases, with 21 bases left in between. The CDR3 region has the DNA TGTGCCAGCAGTCCCTACCTGATGGGGCGTCAAGAAGCTTTCTTT. It specifies CASSPYLMGRQEAFF.

This clonotype was observed at least ten times. The chain is built from TRBV21-1 and TRBJ1-1; the D call TRBD1 from the table was never checked on the DNA. TRBV21-1 is marked as a pseudogene. This CDR3 has 14 amino acids. The CDR3 bases are TGTGCCAGCAGCAGTACGGGATGGAACACTGAAGCTTTCTTT. It encodes CASSSTGWNTEAFF.

This clonotype was recorded a few times. The gene calls are TRBV7-2 and TRBJ1-5, with TRBD1 matching 9 bases. V lost 5 bases and J lost 5; bases outside the gene matches: 4. The CDR3 contains 14 residues. Germline values: CDR1 SGHTA, CDR2 FQGNSA. The CDR3 sequence: CASSRRTGDQPQHF. DNA for the CDR3: TGTGCCAGCAGCCGCCGGACAGGGGATCAGCCCCAGCATTTT.

This clonotype was seen a few times. This chain joins TRBV20-1 and TRBJ1-5; D possibly corresponds to TRBD1 (5 bases). The germline V gene has CDR1 DFQATT and CDR2 SNEGSKA (reference sequence). This CDR3 spans 16 amino acids. With 2 bases removed from V and 2 bases from J, the gap between germline ends came to 16 bases. The CDR3 is CSARLPPGDGNQPQHF. Written as DNA, the CDR3 is TGCAGTGCTAGACTTCCCCCCGGGGACGGCAATCAGCCCCAGCATTTT.

The chain joins TRBV12-3 or TRBV12-4 to TRBJ1-6; D remains ambiguous. V lost 6 bases to trimming and J lost 7 bases, with 25 bases between them. The CDR3 is 18 residues long. CDR3 coding DNA: TGTGCCAGCAGAGATATTCGCTACGGTGGGATCCCCAATTCACCCCTCCACTTT. Its protein is CASRDIRYGGIPNSPLHF.

Here the CDR3 DNA reads TGCGCCAGCAGCCCGGGACAGGTTATTGGCGGCTACACCTTC. Translated: CASSPGQVIGGYTF. The chain combines TRBV5-1 with TRBJ1-2, with TRBD1 identical over 8 bases. This CDR3 has 14 residues. Germline assignment: CDR1 SGHRS and CDR2 YFSETQ. Trimming cost V 4 bases and J 8 bases; bases outside gene matches: 10.

The V and J genes are TRBV6-5 and TRBJ2-1; D is possibly TRBD2 (5 bases). With 6 bases removed from V and 0 bases from J, the gap between germline ends came to 6 bases. The length of the CDR3 is 13 residues. Per germline, CDR1 MNHEY and CDR2 SVGAGI. CDR3 nucleotides: TGTGCCAGCAGGGGGAGCTCCTACAATGAGCAGTTCTTC. Translation: CASRGSSYNEQFF.

This clonotype was detected many times. The chain is built from TRBV27 and TRBJ1-2; tentative D call: TRBD1 (5 bases). The V end was cut by 8 bases, the J end by 2 bases, with 21 bases between. Germline values: CDR1 MNHEY, CDR2 SMNVEV (reference sequence). This CDR3 comprises 16 residues. CDR3 residues: CASVPEGLHGNYGYTF. The CDR3 nucleotides are TGTGCCAGCGTCCCTGAGGGGCTACACGGAAACTATGGCTACACCTTC.

This chain connects TRBV7-9 to TRBJ2-5, with 7 bases identical to TRBD1. The germline CDR1 and CDR2 sequences are SEHNR and FQNEAQ (reference sequence). V lost 6 bases and J lost 2; bases outside the gene matches: 9. The CDR3 is made up of 15 amino acids. This CDR3 reads CASSSTGATQETQYF. The CDR3 nucleotides read TGTGCCAGCAGTTCCACAGGGGCGACTCAAGAGACCCAGTACTTC.

J is TRBJ1-2 and V is TRBV9, with no clear D. Between the trimmed V and J ends, which lost 6 bases and 4 bases, there was a span of 7 bases. The CDR3 contains 11 residues. Germline loops: CDR1 SGDLS, CDR2 YYNGEE. For the CDR3, the DNA is TGTGCCAGCAATAGTTTCTATGGCTACACCTTC. Amino acids: CASNSFYGYTF. The complete variable domain, with remaining parts taken from reference TRBV9 and TRBJ1-2, reads DSGVTQTPKHLITATGQRVTLRCSPRSGDLSVYWYQQSLDQGLQFLIQYYNGEERAKGNILERFSAQQFPDLHSELNLSSLELGDSALYFCASNSFYGYTFGSGTRLTVV.